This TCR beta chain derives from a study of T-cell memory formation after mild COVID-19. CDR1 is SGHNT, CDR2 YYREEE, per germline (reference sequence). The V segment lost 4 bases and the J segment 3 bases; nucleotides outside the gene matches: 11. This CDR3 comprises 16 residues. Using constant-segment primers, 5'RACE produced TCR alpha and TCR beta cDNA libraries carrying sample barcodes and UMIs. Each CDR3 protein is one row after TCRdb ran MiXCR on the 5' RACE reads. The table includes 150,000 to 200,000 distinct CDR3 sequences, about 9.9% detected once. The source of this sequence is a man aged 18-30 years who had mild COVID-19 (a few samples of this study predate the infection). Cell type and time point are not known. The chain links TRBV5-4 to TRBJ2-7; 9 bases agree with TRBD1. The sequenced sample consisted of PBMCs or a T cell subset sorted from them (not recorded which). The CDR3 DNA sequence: TGTGCCAGCAGCCCTAGGACAGGGGACGGCTACTACGAGCAGTACTTC. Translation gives CASSPRTGDGYYEQYF.